The 18 T cell receptor gamma chains reported below all come from one sample, sequenced in a study of gamma delta lymphoproliferative disorders and STAT genes. The receptor sequences were amplified from genomic DNA of peripheral blood mononuclear cells. TCRdb reprocessed the multiplex PCR reads using CATT. The sample yields under 800 gamma-chain clones, approximately 30% seen once. The sequenced sample consisted of blood. Receptor source: a human donor in good health.

The chain carries TRGV5 and TRGJ1 or TRGJ2. TCRdb carries no J gene annotation; the J gene was assigned here by matching the DNA with germline. V was pared by 12 bases and J by 3 bases, with 11 bases of the junction left unmatched. The CDR3 is 12 amino acids. In germline, CDR1 is VINAFY, CDR2 YDVSNSKD. CDR3 nucleotide sequence: TGTGCCCTGGGTCCGACTTATTATAAGAAACTCTTT. It codes for CALGPTYYKKLF.

V and J are TRGV3 and TRGJ1 or TRGJ2. No J segment appears in TCRdb, so it was assigned here by matching the sequence to germline. The CDR3 is 11 residues long. Trimming removed 2 bases from V and 10 bases from J; junction bases left unmatched: 5. Looked up from germline, CDR1 is VTNTFY and CDR2 is YDVSTARD (reference sequence). DNA of the CDR3: TGTGCCACCTGGGACACTCACAAGAAACTCTTT. Residues: CATWDTHKKLF.

By share, this clone counts as large. The CDR3 reads CATWDLTGWFKIF. The CDR3 DNA is TGTGCCACCTGGGATCTCACTGGTTGGTTCAAGATATTT. V usage is TRGV3 and J usage is TRGJP1. In the absence of a J gene in TCRdb, the DNA was matched to germline to assign it here. The germline gives CDR1 VTNTFY, CDR2 YDVSTARD (reference sequence). The CDR3 consists of 13 residues. The V segment lost 4 bases and the J segment 4 bases; nucleotides outside the gene matches: 3.

This clone is termed large (0.1 to 1%). The chain recombines TRGV4 with TRGJ1 or TRGJ2. Assignment of the J gene here rests on matching the DNA to germline, because TCRdb gives none. CDR1 is EGSTGY, CDR2 YDSYTSSV, per germline. V was pared by 2 bases and J by 5 bases, with 6 bases of the junction left unmatched. The CDR3 totals 13 residues. This chain's CDR3 is CATWDVRDYKKLF. CDR3 in DNA: TGTGCCACCTGGGATGTTAGGGATTATAAGAAACTCTTT.

By share, this clone counts as large. The chain carries TRGV9 and TRGJP. The J gene comes from matching the DNA to germline here; TCRdb lacks it. With V trimmed by 4 bases and J by 4 bases, 7 bases remained unmatched. Germline CDR1 GITISATS, CDR2 ISYDGTV (reference sequence). This CDR3 has 17 amino acids. In DNA, the CDR3 is TGTGCCTTGTGGGACGATACTCAAGAGTTGGGCAAAAAAATCAAGGTATTT. Residues: CALWDDTQELGKKIKVF.

Relative to its sample, this clone is large. The V call is TRGV3, the J call TRGJ1 or TRGJ2. TCRdb does not report a J gene; here it was assigned by matching the DNA to germline references. The CDR3 loop spans 12 amino acids. Germline V CDR1 and CDR2: VTNTFY, YDVSTARD (reference sequence). V was pared by 1 base and J by 9 bases, with 6 bases of the junction left unmatched. The CDR3 DNA is TGTGCCACCTGGGACAGAAACCTTAAGAAACTCTTT. It specifies CATWDRNLKKLF.

This clone has a handful of counts. A far larger clone is one base from this, pointing to a likely read error. The sample has other DNA sequences that encode this CDR3 too. TRGV2 is the V gene, and the J gene was not called. The CDR3 has 15 amino acids. CDR1 EGSNGY and CDR2 YDSYNSKV come from the germline V gene. The CDR3 protein is CATWDGRQSDWIKTF. The DNA of the CDR3 is TGTGCCACCTGGGACGGGCGGCAAAGTGATTGGATTAAGACGTTT.

By proportion, this clone is large. V usage is TRGV3 and J usage is TRGJ1 or TRGJ2. Since TCRdb gives no J gene, matching the DNA to germline was used here to assign it. The V segment lost 0 bases and the J segment 1 base; nucleotides outside the gene matches: 24. CDR3 length equals 21 residues. Germline CDR1 and CDR2: VTNTFY and YDVSTARD (reference sequence). CDR3 sequence: CATWDRPRPGYPRQNYYKKLF. The CDR3 DNA reads TGTGCCACCTGGGACAGGCCCCGTCCCGGGTATCCCCGACAAAATTATTATAAGAAACTCTTT.

This clone is labeled as large. The chain couples TRGV9 to TRGJ1 or TRGJ2. The J gene comes from matching the DNA to germline here; TCRdb lacks it. Germline assignment: CDR1 GITISATS and CDR2 ISYDGTV (reference sequence). Trimming removed 11 bases from V and 2 bases from J; junction bases left unmatched: 15. The CDR3 sequence is 14 residues long. The DNA for the CDR3 is TGTGCCTCCCTTCCTACTCATGATTATTATAAGAAACTCTTT. Translating gives CASLPTHDYYKKLF.

In its sample, this clone ranks as medium-sized. V usage is TRGV2 and J usage is TRGJ1 or TRGJ2. TCRdb offers no J gene call, so here the DNA was matched to germline to obtain one. J gave up 6 bases and V 5 bases, and 4 bases lay outside the gene matches. The germline CDR1 and CDR2 sequences are EGSNGY and YDSYNSKV. CDR3 length: 11 residues. The DNA of the CDR3 is TGTGCCACCTGGGGACCTTATAAGAAACTCTTT. It translates to CATWGPYKKLF.

This clone is deemed large. The CDR3 loop reads CATWDGFYKKLF. CDR3 DNA sequence: TGTGCCACCTGGGACGGGTTTTATAAGAAACTCTTT. V usage is TRGV2 and J usage is TRGJ1 or TRGJ2. TCRdb lists no J gene, so it was determined here by aligning the DNA to germline. The V gene's germline CDR1 is EGSNGY and CDR2 YDSYNSKV. The CDR3 contains 12 residues. The trim removed 0 bases at V and 6 bases at J, leaving 2 bases unmatched.

This clone qualifies as large (0.1 to 1%). This chain connects TRGV4 to TRGJ1 or TRGJ2. TCRdb records no J gene; here it was assigned by comparing the DNA to germline. The CDR3 loop spans 12 amino acids. Germline loops: CDR1 EGSTGY, CDR2 YDSYTSSV. V gave up 2 bases and J gave up 4 bases; unmatched junction bases: 2. CDR3 in amino acids: CATWDEYYKKLF. As DNA, the CDR3 is TGTGCCACCTGGGATGAATATTATAAGAAACTCTTT.

This chain links TRGV2 with TRGJ1 or TRGJ2. The J gene, not given by TCRdb, was assigned here from a germline match of the nucleotide sequence. The length of the CDR3 is 14 residues. Germline V lookup: CDR1 EGSNGY, CDR2 YDSYNSKV. The trim removed 0 bases at V and 10 bases at J, leaving 12 bases unmatched. Written as DNA, the CDR3 is TGTGCCACCTGGGACGGGCTTGGGCCTGTAAAGAAACTCTTT. Its translation: CATWDGLGPVKKLF.

This clone is judged large (0.1 to 1%). The chain recombines TRGV8 with TRGJ1 or TRGJ2. The J gene comes from matching the DNA to germline here; TCRdb lacks it. Germline V CDR1 and CDR2: VENAVY, YDSYNSRV. The CDR3 runs 10 residues. V shed 2 bases and J 12 bases; nucleotides not matched to a gene: 4. CDR3 coding DNA: TGTGCCACCTGGGATAAGGGGAAACTCTTT. Amino acids: CATWDKGKLF.

In this sample, this clone is large. The chain employs TRGV4 and TRGJ1 or TRGJ2. The J gene is absent in TCRdb and was assigned here via DNA matching to germline. Germline V lookup: CDR1 EGSTGY, CDR2 YDSYTSSV. The ends lost 0 bases at V and 5 bases at J; junction bases unmatched: 7. The CDR3 extends over 14 amino acids. The CDR3 nucleotides read TGTGCCACCTGGGATGGGCCGGATAATTATAAGAAACTCTTT. Translating gives CATWDGPDNYKKLF.

With respect to this clone: The DNA is omitted, as the CDR3 cannot be located on it reliably, and the CDR3 follows TCRdb's listing. The V gene call reads TRGV11; no J gene was called. TRGV11 is an ORF, and what it does is uncertain. Both ends counted, the CDR3 spans 29 residues. CDR3 region: CACWIRHVWSDWIKKFAKGTRLIVTSKTF.

This clone is classed as large. J is TRGJ1 or TRGJ2 and V is TRGV3. TCRdb records no J gene; here it was assigned by comparing the DNA to germline. Germline V lookup: CDR1 VTNTFY, CDR2 YDVSTARD (reference sequence). J was trimmed by 3 bases and V by 0 bases; bases with no gene match: 5. CDR3 length: 14 residues. CDR3 in amino acids: CATWDRPSYYKKLF. The CDR3 nucleotides read TGTGCCACCTGGGACAGGCCATCTTATTATAAGAAACTCTTT.

This clone is large (0.1 to 1%) by share. The rearrangement links TRGV10 to TRGJ1 or TRGJ2. TCRdb gives no J gene; it was assigned here by matching the DNA to germline. TRGV10 is noted as an ORF with a role that remains uncertain. This CDR3 has 12 amino acids. V dropped 8 bases and J dropped 1; count of bases not matched to a gene: 3. CDR3 coding DNA: TGTGCTGCGTGGGCCAATTATTATAAGAAACTCTTT. Amino acids: CAAWANYYKKLF.